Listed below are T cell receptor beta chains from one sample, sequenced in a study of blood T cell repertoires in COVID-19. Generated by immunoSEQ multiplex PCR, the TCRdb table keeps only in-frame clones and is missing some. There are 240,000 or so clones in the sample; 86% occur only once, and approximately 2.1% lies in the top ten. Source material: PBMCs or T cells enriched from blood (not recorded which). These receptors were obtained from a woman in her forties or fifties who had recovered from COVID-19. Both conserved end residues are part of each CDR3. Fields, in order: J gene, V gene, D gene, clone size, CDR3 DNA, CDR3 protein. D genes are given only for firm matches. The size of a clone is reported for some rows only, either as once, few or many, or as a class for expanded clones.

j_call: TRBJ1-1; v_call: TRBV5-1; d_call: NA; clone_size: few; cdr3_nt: TGCGCCAGCAGCTTTTTAGGGGTGACTGAAGCTTTCTTT; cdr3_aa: CASSFLGVTEAFF
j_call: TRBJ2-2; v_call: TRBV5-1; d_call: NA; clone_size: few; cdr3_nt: TGCGCCAGCGCACTGGGCAGGTCGGTCTCGAACACCGGGGAGCTGTTTTTT; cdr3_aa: CASALGRSVSNTGELFF
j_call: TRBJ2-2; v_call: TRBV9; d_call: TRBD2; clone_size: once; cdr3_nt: TGTGCCAGCACTCCAACTAGCGGGAGTTTCACCGGGGAGCTGTTTTTT; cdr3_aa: CASTPTSGSFTGELFF
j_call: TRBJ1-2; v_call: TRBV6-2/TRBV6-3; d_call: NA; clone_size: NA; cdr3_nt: TGTGCCAGCAGCCTCCTAAGGGCGGGGGGAGTGTTCTATGGCTACACCTTC; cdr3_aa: CASSLLRAGGVFYGYTF
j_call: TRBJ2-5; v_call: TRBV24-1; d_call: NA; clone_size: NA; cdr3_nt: TGTGCCACCAGTGATTCTCCTCCCCGGGAGACCCAGTACTTC; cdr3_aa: CATSDSPPRETQYF
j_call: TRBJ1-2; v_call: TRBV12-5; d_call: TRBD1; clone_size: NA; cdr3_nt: TGTGCTAGTGGCGACAGGGGCTATGGCTACACCTTC; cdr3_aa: CASGDRGYGYTF
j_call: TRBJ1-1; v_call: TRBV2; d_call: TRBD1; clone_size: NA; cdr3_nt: TGTGCCAAGACCGGGACAGGGTCCACTGAAGCTTTCTTT; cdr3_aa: CAKTGTGSTEAFF
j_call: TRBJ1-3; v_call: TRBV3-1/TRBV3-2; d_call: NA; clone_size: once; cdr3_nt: TGTGCCAGCAGCCAAGAAGGGGTCTCTGGAAACACCATATATTTT; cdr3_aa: CASSQEGVSGNTIYF
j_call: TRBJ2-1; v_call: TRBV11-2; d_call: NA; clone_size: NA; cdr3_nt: TGTGCCAGCAGCTCCAGTCGGCGGGACTACAATGAGCAGTTCTTC; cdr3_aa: CASSSSRRDYNEQFF
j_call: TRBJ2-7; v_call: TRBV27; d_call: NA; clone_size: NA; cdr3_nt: TGTGCCAGCAGTTCCCGGACTATGCGGGGCTACGAGCAGTACTTC; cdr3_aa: CASSSRTMRGYEQYF
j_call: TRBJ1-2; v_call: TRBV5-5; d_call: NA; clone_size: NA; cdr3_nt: TGTGCCAGCAGCCCCCTTGGAGGAGACTATGGCTACACCTTC; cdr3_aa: CASSPLGGDYGYTF
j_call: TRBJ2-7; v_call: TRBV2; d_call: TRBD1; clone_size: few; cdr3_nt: TGTGCCAGCAGTGAAGCACACCCCGGGACAGGGGGCGAGCAGTACTTC; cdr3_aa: CASSEAHPGTGGEQYF
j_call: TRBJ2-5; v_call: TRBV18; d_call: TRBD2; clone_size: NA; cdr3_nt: TGTGCCAGCTCACCTCTCGCGGGGGGGAGACAAGAGACCCAGTACTTC; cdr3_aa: CASSPLAGGRQETQYF
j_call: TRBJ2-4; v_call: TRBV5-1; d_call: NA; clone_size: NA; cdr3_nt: TGCGCCAGCAGCTCGACAGGTGGGGTGGGAAACATTCAGTACTTC; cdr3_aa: CASSSTGGVGNIQYF
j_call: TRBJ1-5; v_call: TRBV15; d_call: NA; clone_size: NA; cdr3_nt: TGTGCCACCAGCAGAGATTACAGCTTCAATCAGCCCCAGCATTTT; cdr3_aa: CATSRDYSFNQPQHF
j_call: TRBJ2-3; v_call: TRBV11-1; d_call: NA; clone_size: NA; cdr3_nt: TGTGCCAGCAGCTTAACCGGGTGGTCTTCAGATACGCAGTATTTT; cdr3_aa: CASSLTGWSSDTQYF
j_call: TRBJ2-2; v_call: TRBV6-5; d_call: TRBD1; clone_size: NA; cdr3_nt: TGTGCCAGCAGTTACGATCGGACAGGGGGCGGCGGGGAGCTGTTTTTT; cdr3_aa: CASSYDRTGGGGELFF
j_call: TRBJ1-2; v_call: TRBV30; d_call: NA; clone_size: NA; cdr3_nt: TGTGCCTGGAGCTCCGGGGAGGGGCAGGGCTACACCTTC; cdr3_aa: CAWSSGEGQGYTF
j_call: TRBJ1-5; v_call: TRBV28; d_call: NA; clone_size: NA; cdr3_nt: TGTGCCAGCAGTTTATCGCGGCCTAGCAATCAGCCCCAGCATTTT; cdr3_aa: CASSLSRPSNQPQHF
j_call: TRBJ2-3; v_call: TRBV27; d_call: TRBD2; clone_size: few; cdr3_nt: TGTGCCAGCAGAGACGGACTAGCGGGAATCCCCCTACACACAGATACGCAGTATTTT; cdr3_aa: CASRDGLAGIPLHTDTQYF
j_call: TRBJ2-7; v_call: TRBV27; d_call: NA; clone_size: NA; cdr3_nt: TGTGCCAGCAGTTTTCTAAGCGAGCAGTACTTC; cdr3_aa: CASSFLSEQYF
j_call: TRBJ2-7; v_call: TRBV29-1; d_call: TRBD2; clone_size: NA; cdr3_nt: TGCAGCGCTCGGGGGGGGAGCTCCTACGAGCAGTACTTC; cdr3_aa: CSARGGSSYEQYF
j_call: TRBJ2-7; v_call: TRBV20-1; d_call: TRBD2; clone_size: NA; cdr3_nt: TGCAGTGCTAGTTATAGCGGGAAAAGGAGCTCCTACGAGCAGTACTTC; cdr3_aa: CSASYSGKRSSYEQYF
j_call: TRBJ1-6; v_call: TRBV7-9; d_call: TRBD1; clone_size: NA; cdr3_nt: TGTGCCAGCAGCCTGGGACAGGGGACCTATAATTCACCCCTCCACTTT; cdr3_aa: CASSLGQGTYNSPLHF
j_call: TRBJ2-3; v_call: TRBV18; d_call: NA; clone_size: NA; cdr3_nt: TGTGCCAGCTCACGCGAAGATACGCAGTATTTT; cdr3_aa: CASSREDTQYF
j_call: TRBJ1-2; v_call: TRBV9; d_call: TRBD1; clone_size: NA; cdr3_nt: TGTGCCAGCAGCGTGGGGACAGGTTTAATTGGCTACACCTTC; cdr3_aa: CASSVGTGLIGYTF
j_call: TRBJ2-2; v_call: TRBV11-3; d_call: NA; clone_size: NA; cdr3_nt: TGTGCCAGCAGCTCCAGGGGGAACACCGGGGAGCTGTTTTTT; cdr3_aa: CASSSRGNTGELFF
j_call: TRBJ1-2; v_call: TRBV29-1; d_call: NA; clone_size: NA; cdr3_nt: TGCAGCTACGGACAGAACTATGGCTACACCTTC; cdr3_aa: CSYGQNYGYTF
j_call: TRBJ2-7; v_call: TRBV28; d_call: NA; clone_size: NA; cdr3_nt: TGTGCCAGCAGCCCACGGTCGGAGCCTTACGAGCAGTACTTC; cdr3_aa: CASSPRSEPYEQYF
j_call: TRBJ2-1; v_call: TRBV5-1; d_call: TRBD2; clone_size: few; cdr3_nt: TGCGCCAGCAGCTTGTCACTAGCGGGAGTCGCTGAGCAGTTCTTC; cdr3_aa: CASSLSLAGVAEQFF
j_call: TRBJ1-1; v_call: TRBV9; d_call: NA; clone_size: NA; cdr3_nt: TGTGCCAGCAGCGCCCCCACTCTGAACACTGAAGCTTTCTTT; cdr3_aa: CASSAPTLNTEAFF
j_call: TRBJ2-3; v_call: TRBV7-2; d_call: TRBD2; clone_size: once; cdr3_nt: TGTGCCAGCAGCGCGCCGGGACTAGCGGGGGGCCCGCGGGATACGCAGTATTTT; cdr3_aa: CASSAPGLAGGPRDTQYF
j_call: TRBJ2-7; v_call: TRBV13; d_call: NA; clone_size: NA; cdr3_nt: TGTGCCAGCAGCCGGGTGGCTAGTGTCTACGAGCAGTACTTC; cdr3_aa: CASSRVASVYEQYF
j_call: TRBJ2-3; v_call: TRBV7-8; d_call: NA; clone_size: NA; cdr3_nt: TGTGCCAGCAGCCCCCCCAGTAATACGCAGTATTTT; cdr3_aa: CASSPPSNTQYF
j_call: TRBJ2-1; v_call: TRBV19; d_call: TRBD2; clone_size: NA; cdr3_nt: TGTGCCAGTAGTGGACTAGCGGGAGGCGTCAACAATGAGCAGTTCTTC; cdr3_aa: CASSGLAGGVNNEQFF
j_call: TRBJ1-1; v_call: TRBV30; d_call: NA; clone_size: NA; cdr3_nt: TGTGCCTGGAGTTCACAGGGGAACACTGAAGCTTTCTTT; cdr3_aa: CAWSSQGNTEAFF
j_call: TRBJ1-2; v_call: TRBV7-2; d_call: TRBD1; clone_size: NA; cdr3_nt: TGTGCCAGCAGCCCGGGACAGGGGGCCATTGGCTACACCTTC; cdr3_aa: CASSPGQGAIGYTF
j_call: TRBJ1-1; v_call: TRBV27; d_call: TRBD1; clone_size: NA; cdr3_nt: TGTGCCAGCAGTTCTTCCGGGACAGACATGAACACTGAAGCTTTCTTT; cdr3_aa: CASSSSGTDMNTEAFF
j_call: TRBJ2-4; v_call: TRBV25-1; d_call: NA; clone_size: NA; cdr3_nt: TGTGCCAGCAGGGCGTCCACAGGGATGCTAGCCAAAAACATTCAGTACTTC; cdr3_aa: CASRASTGMLAKNIQYF
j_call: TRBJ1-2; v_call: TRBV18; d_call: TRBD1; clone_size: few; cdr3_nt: TGTGCCAGCTCACAACAGGGGCGCATGGATGGCTACACCTTC; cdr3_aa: CASSQQGRMDGYTF
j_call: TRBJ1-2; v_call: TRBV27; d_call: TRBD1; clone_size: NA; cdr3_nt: TGTGCCAGCAGTCCGGGACAGGGAGATTTAGTCTATGGCTACACCTTC; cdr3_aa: CASSPGQGDLVYGYTF
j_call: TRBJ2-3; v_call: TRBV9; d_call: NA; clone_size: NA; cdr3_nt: TGTGCCAGCAGCGTAGCTACGCGGGCCGATACGCAGTATTTT; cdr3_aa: CASSVATRADTQYF
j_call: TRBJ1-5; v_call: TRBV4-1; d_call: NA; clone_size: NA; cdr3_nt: TGCGCCAGCAGCCAAGATCACGGGAGCGGTCAGCCCCAGCATTTT; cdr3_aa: CASSQDHGSGQPQHF
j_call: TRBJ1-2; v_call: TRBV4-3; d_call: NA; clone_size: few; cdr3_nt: TGCGCCAGCAGCCAAGAGTGGCCTACCATAATGGAGGCTAACTATGGCTACACCTTC; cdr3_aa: CASSQEWPTIMEANYGYTF
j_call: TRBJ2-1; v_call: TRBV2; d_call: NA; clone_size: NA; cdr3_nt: TGTGCCAGCAGCGGTTACAATGAGCAGTTCTTC; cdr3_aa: CASSGYNEQFF
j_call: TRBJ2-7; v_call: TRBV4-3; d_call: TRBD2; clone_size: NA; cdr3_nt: TGCGCCAGCAGCCAAGGACTAGCGGGGGGGCGGTACGAGCAGTACTTC; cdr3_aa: CASSQGLAGGRYEQYF
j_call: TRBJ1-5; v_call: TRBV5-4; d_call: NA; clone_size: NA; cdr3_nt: TGTGCCAGCAGCTTGGGGAGTAATCAGCCCCAGCATTTT; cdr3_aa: CASSLGSNQPQHF
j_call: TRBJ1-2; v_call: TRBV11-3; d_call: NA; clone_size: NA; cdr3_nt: TGTGCCAGCAGCTTAGGACAGAACTATGGCTACACCTTC; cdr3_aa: CASSLGQNYGYTF
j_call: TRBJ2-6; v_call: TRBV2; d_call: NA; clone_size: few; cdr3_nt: TGTGCCAGCAAGCGGACAGCCATTCCCTCTGGGGCCAACGTCCTGACTTTC; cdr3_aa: CASKRTAIPSGANVLTF
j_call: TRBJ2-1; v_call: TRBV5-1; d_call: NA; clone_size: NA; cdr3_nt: TGCGCCAGCAGCCTCCCACGGAGTCAGCCCAGGGTTGGCCACAATGAGCAGTTCTTC; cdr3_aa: CASSLPRSQPRVGHNEQFF
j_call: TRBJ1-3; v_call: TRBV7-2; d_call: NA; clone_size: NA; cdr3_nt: TGTGCCAGCAGCTCGTCCCCAGGGTCTGGAAACACCATATATTTT; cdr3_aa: CASSSSPGSGNTIYF
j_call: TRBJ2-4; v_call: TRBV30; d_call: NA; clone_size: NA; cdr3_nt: TGTGCCTGGAGCCTACCTGGTTCCAAAAACATTCAGTACTTC; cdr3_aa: CAWSLPGSKNIQYF